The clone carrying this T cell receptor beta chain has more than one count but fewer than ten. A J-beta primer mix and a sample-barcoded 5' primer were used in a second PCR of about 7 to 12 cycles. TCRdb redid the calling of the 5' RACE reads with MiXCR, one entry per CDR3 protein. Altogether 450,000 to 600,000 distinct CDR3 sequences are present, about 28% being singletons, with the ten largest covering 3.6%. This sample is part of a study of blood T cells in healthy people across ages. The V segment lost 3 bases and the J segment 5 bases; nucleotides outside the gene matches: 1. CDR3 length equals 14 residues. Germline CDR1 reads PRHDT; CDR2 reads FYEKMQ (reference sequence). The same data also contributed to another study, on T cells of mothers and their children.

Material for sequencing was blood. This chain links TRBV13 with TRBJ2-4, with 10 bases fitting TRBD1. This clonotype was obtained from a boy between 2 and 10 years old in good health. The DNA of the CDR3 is TGTGCCAGCAGCTTGACAGGGGGCGAAAACATTCAGTACTTC. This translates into CASSLTGGENIQYF.